The clone carrying this T cell receptor (beta chain) came up many times. What it binds is not known. The data were taken from a study of neurological immune-mediated disorders. Findings and caveats of the study: The multiple sclerosis repertoire cluster had no association with any clinical or MRI feature. Whereas HTLV-1-associated myelopathy showed the most TCR clonal expansion, multiple sclerosis showed the least, with levels below those of healthy controls.

The team produced cDNA through 5'RACE using 10-nucleotide random UMIs. From the 5' RACE reads, TCRdb called clonotypes with MiXCR, one entry per CDR3 protein. This table has under 75,000 distinct CDR3 sequences, approximately 5.1% appearing once. V was trimmed by 5 bases and J by 4 bases, leaving 12 bases between them. CDR1 is DFQATT, CDR2 SNEGSKA, per germline (reference sequence). The CDR3 length is 13 residues. The chain is built from TRBV20-1 and TRBJ1-5; perhaps TRBD1 as D (5 bases). This TCR derives from a human donor with multiple sclerosis. The donor label of this sample is uncertain. Sequencing was carried out using PBMCs. In DNA, the CDR3 is TGCAGTGCTTCTGCAGGGCAAAATCAGCCCCAGCATTTT. This sequence encodes CSASAGQNQPQHF.